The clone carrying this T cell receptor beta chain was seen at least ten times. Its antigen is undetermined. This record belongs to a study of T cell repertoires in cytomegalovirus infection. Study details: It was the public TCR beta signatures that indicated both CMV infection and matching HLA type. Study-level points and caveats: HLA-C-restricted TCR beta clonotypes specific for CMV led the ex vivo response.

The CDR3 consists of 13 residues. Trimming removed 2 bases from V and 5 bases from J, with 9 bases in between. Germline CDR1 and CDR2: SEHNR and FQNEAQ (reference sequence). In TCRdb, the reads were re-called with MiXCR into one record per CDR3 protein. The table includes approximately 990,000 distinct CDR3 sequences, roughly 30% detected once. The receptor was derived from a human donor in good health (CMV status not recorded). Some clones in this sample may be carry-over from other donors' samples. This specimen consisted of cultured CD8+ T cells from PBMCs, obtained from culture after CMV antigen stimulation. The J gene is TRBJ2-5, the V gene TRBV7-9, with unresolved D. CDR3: CASSLTYEETQYF. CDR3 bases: TGTGCCAGCAGCTTAACTTATGAGGAGACCCAGTACTTC.